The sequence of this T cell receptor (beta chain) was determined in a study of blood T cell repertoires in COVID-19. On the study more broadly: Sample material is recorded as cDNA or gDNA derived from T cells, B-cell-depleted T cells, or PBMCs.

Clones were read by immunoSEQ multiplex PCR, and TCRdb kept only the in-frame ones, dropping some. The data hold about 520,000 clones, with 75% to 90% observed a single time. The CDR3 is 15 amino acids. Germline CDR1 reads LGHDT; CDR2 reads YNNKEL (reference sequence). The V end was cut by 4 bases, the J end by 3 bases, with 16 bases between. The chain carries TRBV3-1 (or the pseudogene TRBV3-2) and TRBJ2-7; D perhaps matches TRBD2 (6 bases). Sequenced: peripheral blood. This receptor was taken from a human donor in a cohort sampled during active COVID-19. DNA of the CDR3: TGTGCCAGCAGCCCCGTGGGCGGGAACGTCTACGAGCAGTACTTC. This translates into CASSPVGGNVYEQYF.